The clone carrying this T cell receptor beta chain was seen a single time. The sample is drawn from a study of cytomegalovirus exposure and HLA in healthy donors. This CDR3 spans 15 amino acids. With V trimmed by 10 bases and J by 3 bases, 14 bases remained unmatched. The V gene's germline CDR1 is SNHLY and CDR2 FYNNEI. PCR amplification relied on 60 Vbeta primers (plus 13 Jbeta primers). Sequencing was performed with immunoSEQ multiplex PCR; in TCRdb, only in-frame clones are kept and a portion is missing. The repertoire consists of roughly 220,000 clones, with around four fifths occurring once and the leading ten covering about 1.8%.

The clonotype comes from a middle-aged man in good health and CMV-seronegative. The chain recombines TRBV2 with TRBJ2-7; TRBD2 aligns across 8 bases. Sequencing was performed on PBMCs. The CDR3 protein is CATDLGLLADYEQYF. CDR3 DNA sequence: TGTGCCACCGACCTTGGCTTACTAGCGGACTACGAGCAGTACTTC.